This T cell receptor (beta chain) was recovered during a study of technical replicates of blood from a few donors (dated by TCRdb to 2015 to 2018). The library was produced with the immunoSEQ multiplex PCR assay. Sourced from immuneACCESS, this table was stored by TCRdb with only in-frame sequences that have V and J called. A share of the clones is absent; for the studies checked, an unresolved V gene accounts for under half, and the remainder has no known explanation. The sample table holds about 56,000 clones, of which over 90% were seen once. Together, the top ten hold 3.5% to 5.5% of the sample. As for this clone: No antigen is known for it. The record has no base qualities; no much larger clone is one base away. This sample also contains other DNA sequences that code for the same CDR3.

Trimming costs V 6 bases and J 0 bases, and their ends lie 6 bases apart. The germline V gene (reference sequence) specifies MNHEY as CDR1 and SMNVEV as CDR2. CDR3 length: 14 amino acids, cysteine to phenylalanine. The CDR3 DNA has 42 bases and is translated from base 1. The V gene is TRBV27 and the J gene is TRBJ2-6; the D gene cannot be resolved reliably. The specimen was PBMCs. The clonotype originates from a human donor in good health. Some clones in this sample may be carry-over from other donors' samples. The nucleotide sequence is TGTGCCAGCAGCCTAGGCTCTGGGGCCAACGTCCTGACTTTC. This yields the protein CASSLGSGANVLTF.